A single sample gave rise to the 32 T cell receptor beta chains below, sequenced in a study of blood T cell repertoires in COVID-19. Measured with immunoSEQ multiplex PCR; TCRdb has only the in-frame clones, and not every one. The data show roughly 250,000 clones, with about 89% seen just once and under 0.95% held by the top ten. The sample taken for sequencing was peripheral blood. These receptors originate from a man younger than 40 with acute or convalescent COVID-19.

V gene TRBV18 combines with J gene TRBJ1-6, with D possibly matching TRBD1 (6 bases). V lost 2 bases and J lost 5, with 10 bases in between. Looked up from germline, CDR1 is KGHSH and CDR2 is LQKENI. The CDR3 extends over 15 amino acids. This CDR3 is CASSPVQGNNSPLHF. The DNA for the CDR3 is TGTGCCAGCTCACCAGTACAGGGAAATAATTCACCCCTCCACTTT.

The chain combines TRBV19 with TRBJ2-4; 9 positions agree with TRBD1. Losses at the gene ends were 5 bases for V and 0 bases for J; bases not matched to a gene: 5. The germline gives CDR1 LNHDA, CDR2 SQIVND (reference sequence). The CDR3 is 16 amino acids. The CDR3 DNA reads as TGTGCCAGTAGTGCCGGGACAGGGCAAGCCAAAAACATTCAGTACTTC. This gives the protein CASSAGTGQAKNIQYF.

The DNA of the CDR3 is TGTGCCAGCAGTTTATTACAGGGTGCTGGAAACACCATATATTTT. The encoded protein is CASSLLQGAGNTIYF. The chain joins TRBV28 to TRBJ1-3; tentatively, D is TRBD1 (6 bases). CDR3 size: 15 residues. Deletions cut 1 base from V and 2 bases from J, with 9 bases between. Germline V gene data show CDR1 as MDHEN and CDR2 as SYDVKM.

The V gene is TRBV9, the J gene TRBJ2-5; 9 positions agree with TRBD2. CDR1 SGDLS and CDR2 YYNGEE come from the germline V gene. Trimming at V came to 2 bases and at J to 2 bases, leaving 4 bases not matched to a gene. CDR3 length: 15 residues. In DNA, the CDR3 is TGTGCCAGCAGCGTGGACGCGGGAGGGCAAGAGACCCAGTACTTC. It codes for CASSVDAGGQETQYF.

This rearrangement joins TRBV3-1 (or the pseudogene TRBV3-2) to TRBJ2-1; a possible D gene is TRBD2 (6 bases). The CDR3 length is 12 residues. Trimming took off 0 bases at V and 9 bases at J, with 6 bases between the two ends. Germline CDR1 is LGHDT and CDR2 is YNNKEL (reference sequence). In DNA form, the CDR3 reads TGTGCCAGCAGCCAAGAAGCGGGTGAGCAGTTCTTC. It yields the protein CASSQEAGEQFF.

The chain combines TRBV6-5 with TRBJ1-2, with D possibly matching TRBD1 (6 bases). CDR3 length equals 14 residues. Trimming cost V 6 bases and J 7 bases, with 18 bases left between them. Per the germline V gene, CDR1 is MNHEY and CDR2 is SVGAGI. This CDR3 is CASRRGGGAAGYTF. The CDR3 DNA reads TGTGCCAGCAGACGGGGAGGGGGGGCGGCTGGCTACACCTTC.

The chain is built from TRBV30 and TRBJ2-1; perhaps TRBD1 as D (6 bases). The V end lost 4 bases, the J end lost 6 bases, and 13 bases lay between the germline ends. This CDR3 region has 13 residues. CDR1 is GTSNPN, CDR2 SVGIG, per germline (reference sequence). The CDR3 loop reads CAWKRNRVNEQFF. The CDR3 DNA follows: TGTGCCTGGAAGAGGAACAGGGTCAATGAGCAGTTCTTC. The full variable domain, completed using reference TRBV30 and TRBJ2-1, is SQTIHQWPATLVQPVGSPLSLECTVEGTSNPNLYWYRQAAGRGLQLLFYSVGIGQISSEVPQNLSASRPQDRQFILSSKKLLLSDSGFYLCAWKRNRVNEQFFGPGTRLTVL.

The rearrangement links TRBV11-2 to TRBJ2-1; 12 bases are shared with TRBD1. From germline, CDR1 is SGHAT and CDR2 FQNNGV. This CDR3 is 15 amino acids long. Trimming cost V 6 bases and J 12 bases; bases outside gene matches: 12. CDR3 in DNA: TGTGCCAGCAGGATCCCGGGACAGGGGGCTCTATGGCAGTTCTTC. Amino acid sequence: CASRIPGQGALWQFF.

The CDR3 coding sequence is TGCGCCAGCAGCCCAACAGGGGGCGCCTACAATGAGCAGTTCTTC. It translates to CASSPTGGAYNEQFF. The V gene is TRBV5-1, the J gene TRBJ2-1, with 9 bases that match TRBD1. Germline CDR1 and CDR2: SGHRS and YFSETQ. The CDR3 has 15 residues. The J segment lost 2 bases and the V segment lost 4 bases, leaving 4 bases of the junction unmatched.

The V call is TRBV6-1, the J call TRBJ2-7; a possible D gene is TRBD1 (6 bases). This CDR3 comprises 15 residues. Trimming cost V 3 bases and J 4 bases, with 16 bases left between them. Germline V lookup: CDR1 MNHNS, CDR2 SASEGT. CDR3 residues: CASSETGFFAYEQYF. Here the CDR3 DNA reads TGTGCCAGCAGTGAGACAGGTTTTTTCGCGTACGAGCAGTACTTC.

A few counts support this clone. The rearrangement uses TRBV12-3 or TRBV12-4 and TRBJ1-1; D perhaps matches TRBD1 (5 bases). This CDR3 comprises 13 residues. The germline V and J ends were trimmed by 3 bases and 3 bases, with 8 bases remaining between them. This chain's CDR3 is CASSFVGHTEAFF. In nucleotides, the CDR3 is TGTGCCAGCAGTTTTGTGGGGCACACTGAAGCTTTCTTT.

The DNA for the CDR3 is TGTGCCACCAGTGAGACCGGGACAGGGAGCTATGGCTACACCTTC. It codes for CATSETGTGSYGYTF. V and J are TRBV24-1 and TRBJ1-2; 9 bases are shared with TRBD1. The germline CDR1 and CDR2 sequences are KGHDR and SFDVKD. CDR3 length: 15 amino acids. The J segment lost 4 bases and the V segment lost 4 bases, leaving 6 bases of the junction unmatched.

The chain employs TRBV11-3 and TRBJ2-5, with 7 nucleotides matching TRBD2. The CDR3 runs to 14 residues. The trim removed 2 bases at V and 5 bases at J, leaving 5 bases unmatched. Germline CDR1 and CDR2: SGHNT and YENEEA. The CDR3 loop is CASSLQGGEETQYF. CDR3 in DNA: TGTGCCAGCAGCTTACAGGGAGGGGAGGAGACCCAGTACTTC.

The chain combines TRBV7-2 with TRBJ1-2; no clear D gene. The CDR3 has 13 residues. From germline, CDR1 is SGHTA and CDR2 FQGNSA. V lost 3 bases to trimming and J lost 7 bases, with 12 bases between them. CDR3 DNA: TGTGCCAGCAGCTTTTTCTCGGCGGGTGGCTACACCTTC. The encoded protein is CASSFFSAGGYTF.

J is TRBJ1-1 and V is TRBV9; a weak D match, TRBD1 (6 bases). The CDR3 covers 16 residues. The ends were cut back, 4 bases at V and 1 base at J, with 17 bases in the middle. Germline-derived CDR1 and CDR2 are SGDLS and YYNGEE. The CDR3 sequence: CASSKTPTGGNTEAFF. The DNA of the CDR3 is TGTGCCAGCAGCAAAACCCCGACAGGCGGGAACACTGAAGCTTTCTTT.

The chain uses TRBV12-3 or TRBV12-4 and TRBJ1-1, with D tentatively TRBD1 (5 bases). Trimming stripped 1 base from V and 4 bases from J, with 7 bases between. CDR3 length: 13 amino acids. Here the CDR3 reads CASSLEGATEAFF. The CDR3 region has the DNA TGTGCCAGCAGTTTAGAAGGGGCCACTGAAGCTTTCTTT.

V usage is TRBV4-2 and J usage is TRBJ2-6, with 8 bases aligning to TRBD2. J gave up 0 bases and V 4 bases, and 8 bases lay outside the gene matches. The CDR3 spans 18 residues. Germline V gene lookup returns CDR1 LGHNA and CDR2 YNFKEQ. CDR3 loop: CASSRARLANSGANVLTF. CDR3 sequence (DNA): TGTGCCAGCAGCCGCGCGAGACTAGCGAACTCTGGGGCCAACGTCCTGACTTTC.

A single count supports this clone. The chain employs TRBV9 and TRBJ2-3, with D hard to call. Trimming stripped 4 bases from V and 6 bases from J, with 12 bases between. Germline V lookup: CDR1 SGDLS, CDR2 YYNGEE. This CDR3 spans 13 amino acids. The DNA of the CDR3 is TGTGCCAGCAGCATTCGAGCCGTCGATACGCAGTATTTT. This encodes CASSIRAVDTQYF.

V and J are TRBV11-3 and TRBJ2-3; 14 bases fit TRBD2. Germline V gene data show CDR1 as SGHNT and CDR2 as YENEEA. J lost 2 bases, V lost 5 bases, and 6 bases had no gene match. The CDR3 consists of 17 residues. CDR3 sequence reads: CASSDGTSGGNTDTQYF. In DNA form, the CDR3 reads TGTGCCAGCAGCGACGGGACTAGCGGGGGTAACACAGATACGCAGTATTTT. Variable domain in full (rest from reference TRBV11-3 and TRBJ2-3): EAGVVQSPRYKIIEKKQPVAFWCNPISGHNTLYWYLQNLGQGPELLIRYENEEAVDDSQLPKDRFSAERLKGVDSTLKIQPAELGDSAVYLCASSDGTSGGNTDTQYFGPGTRLTVL.

This rearrangement joins TRBV6-5 to TRBJ1-5, with D perhaps matching TRBD1 (5 bases). Germline CDR1 and CDR2: MNHEY and SVGAGI. This CDR3 is built from 13 residues. V shed 11 bases and J shed 2 bases, with 13 bases lying between them. The CDR3 nucleotides are TGTGCCGCCAGGGCGGCGGGCAATCAGCCCCAGCATTTT. This encodes CAARAAGNQPQHF.

J is TRBJ2-7 and V is TRBV28; 10 bases are shared with TRBD2. Gene TRBJ2-1 matches the end of the DNA better, so the J call may be wrong. This CDR3 has 16 amino acids. Germline CDR1 reads MDHEN; CDR2 reads SYDVKM. CDR3 sequence: CASSDPTSGAYNEQFF. The CDR3 nucleotides read TGTGCCAGCAGTGACCCAACTAGCGGGGCGTACAATGAGCAGTTCTTC.

The chain is built from TRBV6-5 and TRBJ1-1; 9 bases map to TRBD1. CDR3 length: 13 residues. From germline, CDR1 is MNHEY and CDR2 SVGAGI. V dropped 5 bases and J dropped 5; count of bases not matched to a gene: 3. The CDR3 loop is CASSQDRGTEAFF. The CDR3 DNA is TGTGCCAGCAGTCAGGACAGGGGTACTGAAGCTTTCTTT.

The chain recombines TRBV6-5 with TRBJ1-2; weak D call: TRBD1 (5 bases). This CDR3 is 14 amino acids long. Germline V gene sequence: CDR1 MNHEY, CDR2 SVGAGI. Trimming stripped 2 bases from V and 4 bases from J, with 11 bases between. CDR3 sequence: CASSYLDSPYGYTF. In DNA, the CDR3 is TGTGCCAGCAGTTACCTTGACAGCCCCTATGGCTACACCTTC.

The rearrangement uses TRBV27 and TRBJ2-7; 8 nucleotides match TRBD1. The CDR3 is made up of 14 amino acids. Germline CDR1 is MNHEY and CDR2 is SMNVEV (reference sequence). Germline trimming cut 5 bases from V and 7 bases from J; bases unmatched to any gene: 10. Written as DNA, the CDR3 is TGTGCCAGCAGTACTTGGGGACAGGCCACGGAGCAGTACTTC. This gives the protein CASSTWGQATEQYF.

The rearrangement joins TRBV7-2 to TRBJ1-1; a possible D gene is TRBD1 (5 bases). The V gene lost 2 bases and the J gene lost 5 bases, with 15 bases spanning the gap. The CDR3 is 15 residues long. From germline, CDR1 is SGHTA and CDR2 FQGNSA. CDR3 amino acids: CASSLQGSGNTEAFF. CDR3 DNA sequence: TGTGCCAGCAGCTTACAGGGAAGCGGGAATACTGAAGCTTTCTTT.

J is TRBJ2-2 and V is TRBV10-2; weak D call: TRBD2 (5 bases). The CDR3 loop spans 14 amino acids. The germline CDR1 and CDR2 sequences are WSHSY and SAAADI. Trimming took off 8 bases at V and 4 bases at J, with 14 bases between the two ends. DNA of the CDR3: TGCGCCAGCCAGGTAGTTCGGGGCACCGGGGAGCTGTTTTTT. Encoded protein: CASQVVRGTGELFF.

In this sample, this clone turned up a few times. This chain links TRBV6-5 with TRBJ1-5; TRBD1 aligns across 9 bases. Trimming cost V 6 bases and J 1 base; bases outside gene matches: 4. Germline loops: CDR1 MNHEY, CDR2 SVGAGI. The CDR3 is 15 amino acids. The CDR3 region is CASRGQGRSNQPQHF. The CDR3 DNA follows: TGTGCCAGCAGGGGACAGGGTCGGAGCAATCAGCCCCAGCATTTT.

The chain is built from TRBV19 and TRBJ1-5; the match to TRBD1 covers 9 bases. The CDR3 is made up of 15 amino acids. The J segment lost 4 bases and the V segment lost 5 bases, leaving 6 bases of the junction unmatched. The germline V gene encodes CDR1 LNHDA and CDR2 SQIVND (reference sequence). CDR3 coding DNA: TGTGCCAGTAGTCCTCCGGGACAGGGTAATCAGCCCCAGCATTTT. Translation gives CASSPPGQGNQPQHF. Full variable domain (outside the CDR3, taken from reference TRBV19 and TRBJ1-5): DGGITQSPKYLFRKEGQNVTLSCEQNLNHDAMYWYRQDPGQGLRLIYYSQIVNDFQKGDIAEGYSVSREKKESFPLTVTSAQKNPTAFYLCASSPPGQGNQPQHFGDGTRLSIL.

The genes are TRBV10-2 and TRBJ1-5; D call uncertain. This CDR3 region has 15 residues. Germline V gives CDR1 WSHSY, CDR2 SAAADI. The V end was cut by 3 bases, the J end by 0 bases, with 9 bases between. CDR3: CASSDSWYSNQPQHF. CDR3 nucleotides: TGCGCCAGCAGTGATAGCTGGTATAGCAATCAGCCCCAGCATTTT.

This chain uses TRBV12-3 or TRBV12-4 with TRBJ2-7; D unresolved. V lost 5 bases and J lost 6, with 11 bases in between. The CDR3 runs 12 residues. The CDR3 here is CASSPLASEQYF. CDR3 nucleotides: TGTGCCAGCAGTCCATTGGCCAGCGAGCAGTACTTC.

V and J are TRBV18 and TRBJ2-4; 10 positions match TRBD1. The CDR3 has 15 amino acids. V was pared by 3 bases and J by 1 base, with 0 bases of the junction left unmatched. CDR1 and CDR2 from the germline V gene are KGHSH and LQKENI. The chain's CDR3 is CASSPDRGAKNIQYF. As DNA, the CDR3 is TGTGCCAGCTCACCGGACAGGGGGGCCAAAAACATTCAGTACTTC.

This clone has only one observation. This rearrangement joins TRBV20-1 to TRBJ2-7; 7 bases line up with TRBD1. The CDR3 runs 14 residues. The germline V gene encodes CDR1 DFQATT and CDR2 SNEGSKA (reference sequence). J was trimmed by 6 bases and V by 3 bases; bases with no gene match: 11. CDR3: CSASATSRQGEQYF. In DNA, the CDR3 is TGCAGTGCTAGTGCCACTTCGCGACAGGGCGAGCAGTACTTC.